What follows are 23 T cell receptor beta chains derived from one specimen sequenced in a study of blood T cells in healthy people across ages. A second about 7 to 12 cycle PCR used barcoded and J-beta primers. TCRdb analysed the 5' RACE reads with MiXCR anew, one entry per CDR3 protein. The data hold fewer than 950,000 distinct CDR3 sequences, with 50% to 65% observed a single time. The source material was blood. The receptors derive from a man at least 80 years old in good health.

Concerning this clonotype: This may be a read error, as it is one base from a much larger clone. The CDR3 DNA reads TGCAGTGCTGGGGAGGTTCTGCGGGCAGCCTACAATGAGCAGTTCTTC. It specifies CSAGEVLRAAYNEQFF. The chain joins TRBV20-1 to TRBJ2-1; a possible D gene is TRBD2 (6 bases). The CDR3 covers 16 residues. Trimming took 5 bases from V and 2 from J, leaving 19 bases between them. CDR1 DFQATT and CDR2 SNEGSKA come from the germline V gene (reference sequence).

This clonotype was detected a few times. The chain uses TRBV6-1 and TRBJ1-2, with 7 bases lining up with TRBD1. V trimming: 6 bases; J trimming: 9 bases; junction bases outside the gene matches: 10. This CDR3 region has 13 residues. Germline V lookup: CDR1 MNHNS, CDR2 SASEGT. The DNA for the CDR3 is TGTGCCAGCAGGTCGGGACAGAGCTTTAGCTACACCTTC. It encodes CASRSGQSFSYTF.

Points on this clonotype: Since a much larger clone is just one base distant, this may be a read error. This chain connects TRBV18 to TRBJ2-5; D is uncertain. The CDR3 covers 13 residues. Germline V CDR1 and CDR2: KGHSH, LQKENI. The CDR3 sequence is CASAPLMAETQYF. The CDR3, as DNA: TGTGCCAGCGCACCATTAATGGCAGAGACCCAGTACTTC.

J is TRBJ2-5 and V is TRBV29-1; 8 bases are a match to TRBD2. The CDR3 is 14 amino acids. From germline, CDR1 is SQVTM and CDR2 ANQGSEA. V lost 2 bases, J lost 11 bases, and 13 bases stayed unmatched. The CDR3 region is CSVEQRISGIKQYF. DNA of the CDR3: TGCAGCGTTGAACAGAGGATTAGCGGGATTAAGCAGTACTTC. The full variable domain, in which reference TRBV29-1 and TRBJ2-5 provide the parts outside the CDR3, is SAVISQKPSRDICQRGTSLTIQCQVDSQVTMMFWYRQQPGQSLTLIATANQGSEATYESGFVIDKFPISRPNLTFSTLTVSNMSPEDSSIYLCSVEQRISGIKQYFGPGTRLLVL.

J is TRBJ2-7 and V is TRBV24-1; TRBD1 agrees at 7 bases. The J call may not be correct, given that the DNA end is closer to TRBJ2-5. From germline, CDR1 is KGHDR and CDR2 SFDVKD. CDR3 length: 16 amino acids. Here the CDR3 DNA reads TGTGCCACCAGTGATCCGAGCCCCGGGACAGCGGAGACCCAGTACTTC. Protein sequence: CATSDPSPGTAETQYF.

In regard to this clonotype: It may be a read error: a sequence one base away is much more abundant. CDR3 loop: CASSGKTGRVRSGANVLTF. Here the CDR3 DNA reads TGTGCCAGCAGTGGGAAGACAGGGCGAGTCAGGTCTGGGGCCAACGTCCTGACTTTC. The chain recombines TRBV25-1 with TRBJ2-6; TRBD1 matches 7 bases. The germline gives CDR1 MGHDK, CDR2 SYGVNS. This CDR3 contains 19 residues. The ends lost 4 bases at V and 1 base at J; junction bases unmatched: 13. The full variable domain, in which reference TRBV25-1 and TRBJ2-6 provide the parts outside the CDR3, is EADIYQTPRYLVIGTGKKITLECSQTMGHDKMYWYQQDPGMELHLIHYSYGVNSTEKGDLSSESTVSRIRTEHFPLTLESARPSHTSQYLCASSGKTGRVRSGANVLTFGAGSRLTVL.

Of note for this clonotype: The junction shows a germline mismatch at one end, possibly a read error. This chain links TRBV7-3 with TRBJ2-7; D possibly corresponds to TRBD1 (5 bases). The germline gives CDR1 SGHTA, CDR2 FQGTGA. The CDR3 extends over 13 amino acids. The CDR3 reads CASILTGAYEQYF. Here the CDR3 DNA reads TGTGCCAGCATCTTAACAGGCGCCTACGAGCAGTACTTC.

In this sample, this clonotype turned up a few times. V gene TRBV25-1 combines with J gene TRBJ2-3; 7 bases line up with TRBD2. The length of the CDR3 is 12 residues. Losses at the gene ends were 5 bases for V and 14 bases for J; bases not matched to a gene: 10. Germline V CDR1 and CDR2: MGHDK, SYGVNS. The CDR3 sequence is CASSQAGSQSYF. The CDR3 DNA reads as TGTGCCAGCAGTCAAGCGGGATCTCAGTCGTATTTT.

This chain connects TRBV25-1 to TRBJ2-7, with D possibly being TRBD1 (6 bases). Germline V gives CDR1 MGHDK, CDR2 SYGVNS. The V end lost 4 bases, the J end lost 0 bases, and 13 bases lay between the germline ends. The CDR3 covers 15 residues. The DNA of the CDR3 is TGTGCCAGCAGTGGGGCACAGGGATCCTCCTACGAGCAGTACTTC. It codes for CASSGAQGSSYEQYF.

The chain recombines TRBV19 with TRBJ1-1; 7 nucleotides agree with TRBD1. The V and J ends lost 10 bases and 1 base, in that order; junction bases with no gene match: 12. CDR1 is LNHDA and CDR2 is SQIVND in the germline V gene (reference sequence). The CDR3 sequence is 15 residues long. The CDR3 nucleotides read TGTGCCACTAAGCCTCCTAGGGGGCCGAACACTGAAGCTTTCTTT. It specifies CATKPPRGPNTEAFF. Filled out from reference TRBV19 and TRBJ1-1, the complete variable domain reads DGGITQSPKYLFRKEGQNVTLSCEQNLNHDAMYWYRQDPGQGLRLIYYSQIVNDFQKGDIAEGYSVSREKKESFPLTVTSAQKNPTAFYLCATKPPRGPNTEAFFGQGTRLTVV.

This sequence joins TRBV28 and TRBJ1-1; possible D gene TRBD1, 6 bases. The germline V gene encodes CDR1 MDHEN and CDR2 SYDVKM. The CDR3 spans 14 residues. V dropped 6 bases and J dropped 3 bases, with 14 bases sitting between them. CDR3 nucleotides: TGTGCCAGCAGCCCCCCAGGGGAGCACACTGAAGCTTTCTTT. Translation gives CASSPPGEHTEAFF.

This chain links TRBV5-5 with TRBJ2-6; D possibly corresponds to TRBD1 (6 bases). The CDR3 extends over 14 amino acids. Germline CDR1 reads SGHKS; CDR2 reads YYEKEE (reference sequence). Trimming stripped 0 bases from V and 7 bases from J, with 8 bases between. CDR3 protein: CASSLEQGANVLTF. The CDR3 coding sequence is TGTGCCAGCAGCTTGGAACAGGGAGCCAACGTCCTGACTTTC.

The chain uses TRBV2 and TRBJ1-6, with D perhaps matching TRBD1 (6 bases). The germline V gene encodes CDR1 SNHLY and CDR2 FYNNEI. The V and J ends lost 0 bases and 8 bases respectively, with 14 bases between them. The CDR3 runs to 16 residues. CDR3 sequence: CASSEAIGGSDSPLHF. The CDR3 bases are TGTGCCAGCAGTGAAGCGATTGGGGGCTCGGATTCACCCCTCCACTTT.

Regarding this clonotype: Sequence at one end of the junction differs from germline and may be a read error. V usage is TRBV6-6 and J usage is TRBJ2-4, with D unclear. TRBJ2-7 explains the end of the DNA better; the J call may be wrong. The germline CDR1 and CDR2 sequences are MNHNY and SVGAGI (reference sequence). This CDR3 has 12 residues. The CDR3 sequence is CAGSSPKGEQYF. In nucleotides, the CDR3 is TGTGCCGGCAGTTCTCCCAAAGGCGAGCAGTACTTC.

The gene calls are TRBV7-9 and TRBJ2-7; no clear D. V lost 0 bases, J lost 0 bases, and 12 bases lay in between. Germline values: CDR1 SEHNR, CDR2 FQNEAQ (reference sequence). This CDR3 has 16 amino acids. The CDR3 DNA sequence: TGTGCCAGCAGCTTAGCTCCTAGGTTCGGCTCCTACGAGCAGTACTTC. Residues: CASSLAPRFGSYEQYF.

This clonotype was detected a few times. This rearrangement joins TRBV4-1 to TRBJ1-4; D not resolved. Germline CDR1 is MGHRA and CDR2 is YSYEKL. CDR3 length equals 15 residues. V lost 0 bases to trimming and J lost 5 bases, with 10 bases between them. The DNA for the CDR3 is TGCGCCAGCAGCCAAGATCAAGTAAGAAATGAAAAACTGTTTTTT. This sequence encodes CASSQDQVRNEKLFF.

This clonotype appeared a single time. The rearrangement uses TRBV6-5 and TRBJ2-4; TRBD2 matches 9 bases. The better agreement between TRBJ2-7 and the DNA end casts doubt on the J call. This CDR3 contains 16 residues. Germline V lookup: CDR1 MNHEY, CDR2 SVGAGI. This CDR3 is CASSYSAGGPGYEQYF. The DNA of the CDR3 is TGTGCCAGCAGTTACTCCGCGGGAGGGCCAGGCTACGAGCAGTACTTC.

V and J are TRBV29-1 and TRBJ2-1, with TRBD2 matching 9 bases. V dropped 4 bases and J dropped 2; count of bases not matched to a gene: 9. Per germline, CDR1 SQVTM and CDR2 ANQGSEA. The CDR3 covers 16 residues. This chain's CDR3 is CSVVPSGRPTYNEQFF. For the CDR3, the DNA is TGCAGCGTTGTCCCCAGCGGGAGGCCCACCTACAATGAGCAGTTCTTC.

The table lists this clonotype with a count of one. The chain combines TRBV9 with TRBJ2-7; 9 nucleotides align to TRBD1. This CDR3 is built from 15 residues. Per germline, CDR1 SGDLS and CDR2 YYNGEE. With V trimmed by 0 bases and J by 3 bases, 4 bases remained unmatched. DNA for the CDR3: TGTGCCAGCAGCGTAGGGGACAGGGAAGGCTACGAGCAGTACTTC. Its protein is CASSVGDREGYEQYF.

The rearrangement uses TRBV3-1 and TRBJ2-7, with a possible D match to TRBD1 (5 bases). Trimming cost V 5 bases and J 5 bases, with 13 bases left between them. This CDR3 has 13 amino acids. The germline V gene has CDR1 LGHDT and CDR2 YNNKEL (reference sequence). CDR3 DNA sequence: TGTGCCAGCAGCGCCCGACAGTTTGACGAGCAGTACTTC. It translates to CASSARQFDEQYF.

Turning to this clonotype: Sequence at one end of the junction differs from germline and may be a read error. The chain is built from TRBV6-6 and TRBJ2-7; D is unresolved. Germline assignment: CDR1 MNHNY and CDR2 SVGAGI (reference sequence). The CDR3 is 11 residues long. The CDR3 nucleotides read TGCGCCAGCAGCTTGGCAAGGGAGCAGTACTTC. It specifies CASSLAREQYF.

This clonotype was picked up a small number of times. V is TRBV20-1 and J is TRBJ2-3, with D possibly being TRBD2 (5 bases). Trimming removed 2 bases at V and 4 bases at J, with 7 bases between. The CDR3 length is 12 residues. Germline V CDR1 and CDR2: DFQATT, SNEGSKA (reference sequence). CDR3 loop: CSARLAADTQYF. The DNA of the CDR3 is TGCAGTGCTAGACTAGCCGCAGATACGCAGTATTTT.

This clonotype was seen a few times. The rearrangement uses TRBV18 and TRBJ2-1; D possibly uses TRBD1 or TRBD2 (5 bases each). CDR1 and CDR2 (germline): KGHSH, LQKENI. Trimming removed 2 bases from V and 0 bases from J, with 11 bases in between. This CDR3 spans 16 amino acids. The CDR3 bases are TGTGCCAGCTCACCATTGGCAGGGAGCTCCTACAATGAGCAGTTCTTC. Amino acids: CASSPLAGSSYNEQFF. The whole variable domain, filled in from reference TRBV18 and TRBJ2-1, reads NAGVMQNPRHLVRRRGQEARLRCSPMKGHSHVYWYRQLPEEGLKFMVYLQKENIIDESGMPKERFSAEFPKEGPSILRIQQVVRGDSAAYFCASSPLAGSSYNEQFFGPGTRLTVL.